These 30 T cell receptor beta chains came from one sample sequenced in a study of T cell repertoires in cytomegalovirus infection. TCRdb ran MiXCR on the reads and lists one entry per CDR3 protein. The sample lists approximately 74,000 distinct CDR3 sequences; 40% were seen once. These TCRs are of unknown antigen specificity. The source material was CD8+ T cells from cultured PBMCs, sampled from culture after CMV antigen stimulation. These receptors came from a human donor in good health (CMV status not recorded). Some clones in this sample may be carry-over from other donors' samples.

The V call is TRBV6-5, the J call TRBJ2-3, with D unclear. This CDR3 is 16 amino acids long. The V end lost 0 bases, the J end lost 0 bases, and 10 bases lay between the germline ends. Germline values: CDR1 MNHEY, CDR2 SVGAGI. CDR3 region: CASSYSSYSSTDTQYF. CDR3 DNA sequence: TGTGCCAGCAGTTACTCAAGCTACTCTAGCACAGATACGCAGTATTTT.

The V and J genes are TRBV19 and TRBJ2-2, with 7 bases that match TRBD1. Unmatched junction bases numbered 14, after V lost 7 bases and J lost 6 bases. Germline assignment: CDR1 LNHDA and CDR2 SQIVND (reference sequence). This CDR3 has 16 amino acids. CDR3 DNA sequence: TGTGCCAGTAAACCGACCGGGGCAGGGGGAGCCGGGGAGCTGTTTTTT. Its protein is CASKPTGAGGAGELFF.

The rearrangement joins TRBV27 to TRBJ1-5; tentatively, D is TRBD1 (5 bases). The CDR3 consists of 14 residues. Per germline, CDR1 MNHEY and CDR2 SMNVEV (reference sequence). Trimming removed 7 bases at V and 5 bases at J, with 15 bases between. CDR3 nucleotides: TGTGCCAGCAAGGAGATGGGGGATTATCAGCCCCAGCATTTT. Protein sequence: CASKEMGDYQPQHF.

The rearrangement links TRBV24-1 to TRBJ2-5, with 7 positions matching TRBD1. The J segment lost 1 base and the V segment lost 2 bases, leaving 0 bases of the junction unmatched. The length of the CDR3 is 14 residues. Germline CDR1 and CDR2: KGHDR and SFDVKD. The CDR3 region has the DNA TGTGCCACCAGTGATTGGGACAGCCAAGAGACCCAGTACTTC. Amino acids: CATSDWDSQETQYF.

The chain has TRBV6-1 and TRBJ2-3; D possibly corresponds to TRBD2 (6 bases). Trimming removed 1 base at V and 5 bases at J, with 10 bases between. The CDR3 is made up of 14 amino acids. Looked up from germline, CDR1 is MNHNS and CDR2 is SASEGT. CDR3 protein: CASSEGRVEDTQYF. CDR3 DNA sequence: TGTGCCAGCAGTGAAGGGAGGGTAGAAGATACGCAGTATTTT.

This clonotype was seen more than once but under ten times. This chain links TRBV7-6 with TRBJ2-3, with TRBD2 matching 11 bases. Germline V gene sequence: CDR1 SGHVS, CDR2 FNYEAQ. Trimming cost V 5 bases and J 4 bases; bases outside gene matches: 8. This CDR3 region has 16 residues. In DNA, the CDR3 is TGTGCCAGCAGCCAAGCGACTAGCGGGGTGCCAGATACGCAGTATTTT. Residues: CASSQATSGVPDTQYF.

The sample holds a few counts of this clonotype. The chain has TRBV9 and TRBJ2-5, with D perhaps assigned TRBD1 or TRBD2 (6 bases each). The V gene lost 4 bases and the J gene lost 4 bases, with 17 bases spanning the gap. The CDR3 spans 15 residues. CDR1 SGDLS and CDR2 YYNGEE come from the germline V gene. The CDR3 coding sequence is TGTGCCAGCAGCCCCCCGGGGGCCTCGGTAGAGACCCAGTACTTC. Translation gives CASSPPGASVETQYF.

This clonotype has a handful of counts. This chain links TRBV6-2 or TRBV6-3 with TRBJ2-1; a possible D gene is TRBD2 (6 bases). The germline gives CDR1 MNHEY, CDR2 SVGEGT. The CDR3 extends over 12 amino acids. Trimming pared 7 bases from V and 4 bases from J, leaving 8 bases between. CDR3 loop: CASNRGYNEQFF. In nucleotides, the CDR3 is TGTGCCAGCAACCGGGGGTACAATGAGCAGTTCTTC.

This CDR3 is CATSGGAEAFF. CDR3 DNA: TGTGCCACCAGTGGGGGTGCTGAAGCTTTCTTT. The J gene is TRBJ1-1, the V gene TRBV24-1; D gene uncertain. Trimming removed 5 bases from V and 6 bases from J, with 6 bases in between. CDR1 and CDR2 from the germline V gene are KGHDR and SFDVKD. This CDR3 comprises 11 residues.

Only a few counts were recorded for this clonotype. The chain joins TRBV7-2 to TRBJ2-5, with D perhaps matching TRBD2 (6 bases). V dropped 3 bases and J dropped 2 bases, with 13 bases sitting between them. This CDR3 contains 15 residues. Germline CDR1 is SGHTA and CDR2 is FQGNSA. CDR3 in amino acids: CASSLPPGVQETQYF. The DNA for the CDR3 is TGTGCCAGCAGCTTGCCCCCGGGAGTACAAGAGACCCAGTACTTC.

The rearrangement joins TRBV7-8 to TRBJ1-3; 7 bases agree with TRBD1. The CDR3 is 15 residues long. Germline V gives CDR1 SGHVS, CDR2 FQNEAQ. After removal of 5 bases from V and 3 bases from J, the junction contained 7 bases not matched to a gene. The chain's CDR3 is CASSPTTGLGNTIYF. In nucleotides, the CDR3 is TGTGCCAGCAGCCCTACGACAGGGCTTGGAAACACCATATATTTT.

This clonotype turned up a few times. The V call is TRBV7-8, the J call TRBJ2-1; D may be TRBD2 (5 bases). The CDR3 has 12 residues. Trimming took 6 bases from V and 4 from J, leaving 7 bases between them. Per the germline V gene, CDR1 is SGHVS and CDR2 is FQNEAQ. CDR3 sequence (DNA): TGTGCCAGCAGGAGGGAATACAATGAGCAGTTCTTC. This gives the protein CASRREYNEQFF.

The genes are TRBV7-6 and TRBJ2-7, with TRBD2 matching 7 bases. The CDR3 totals 16 residues. In germline, CDR1 is SGHVS, CDR2 FNYEAQ. The V segment lost 2 bases and the J segment 4 bases; nucleotides outside the gene matches: 11. In DNA form, the CDR3 reads TGTGCCAGCAGCTTACGGGGGGAACCGCTCAGATACGAGCAGTACTTC. This translates into CASSLRGEPLRYEQYF.

CDR3 sequence reads: CAISDFQGAGELFF. Here the CDR3 DNA reads TGTGCCATCAGTGATTTCCAGGGGGCCGGGGAGCTGTTTTTT. The gene calls are TRBV10-3 and TRBJ2-2; TRBD1 aligns across 7 bases. CDR3 length equals 14 residues. The V gene's germline CDR1 is ENHRY and CDR2 SYGVKD. Trimming at V came to 3 bases and at J to 6 bases, leaving 4 bases not matched to a gene.

This chain joins TRBV29-1 and TRBJ1-1; 7 nucleotides line up with TRBD1. The V gene's germline CDR1 is SQVTM and CDR2 ANQGSEA. Trimming removed 7 bases from V and 2 bases from J; junction bases left unmatched: 13. The CDR3 is made up of 15 amino acids. CDR3 sequence: CSGRREGATNTEAFF. As DNA, the CDR3 is TGCAGCGGCCGACGGGAGGGGGCTACAAACACTGAAGCTTTCTTT.

The chain links TRBV20-1 to TRBJ2-7; the D gene could be TRBD1 or TRBD2 (5 bases each). Trimming stripped 6 bases from V and 0 bases from J, with 15 bases between. The CDR3 consists of 14 residues. Germline V gives CDR1 DFQATT, CDR2 SNEGSKA (reference sequence). The CDR3 sequence is CSAEGQDLSYEQYF. The CDR3 region has the DNA TGCAGTGCAGAGGGGCAGGATCTCTCCTACGAGCAGTACTTC.

This clonotype was observed a handful of times. The chain uses TRBV7-6 and TRBJ1-5, with no clear D. Per the germline V gene, CDR1 is SGHVS and CDR2 is FNYEAQ. V lost 5 bases, J lost 6 bases, and 17 bases lay in between. The CDR3 length is 15 residues. CDR3 nucleotides: TGTGCCAGCAGCCCGTATCGGGGTAGTGGTCAGCCCCAGCATTTT. Protein sequence: CASSPYRGSGQPQHF. The full variable domain, with the rest looked up from reference TRBV7-6 and TRBJ1-5, is GAGVSQSPRYKVTKRGQDVALRCDPISGHVSLYWYRQALGQGPEFLTYFNYEAQQDKSGLPNDRFSAERPEGSISTLTIQRTEQRDSAMYRCASSPYRGSGQPQHFGDGTRLSIL.

This chain joins TRBV7-6 and TRBJ2-1; D ambiguous. Germline CDR1 and CDR2: SGHVS and FNYEAQ. The germline V and J ends were trimmed by 8 bases and 7 bases, with 21 bases remaining between them. The length of the CDR3 is 15 residues. Written as DNA, the CDR3 is TGTGCCAGCCCCCCCTCGGCGGAACTCAGGAATGAGCAGTTCTTC. It codes for CASPPSAELRNEQFF.

This clonotype came up a few times. The J gene is TRBJ1-6, the V gene TRBV23-1; no firm D call. TRBV23-1 is an ORF; its function is uncertain. The CDR3 loop spans 16 amino acids. V was pared by 9 bases and J by 0 bases, with 15 bases between. The CDR3 here is CARVRKPSSYNSPLHF. For the CDR3, the DNA is TGCGCCAGAGTCCGCAAACCAAGCTCCTATAATTCACCCCTCCACTTT.

This chain connects TRBV7-8 to TRBJ2-1; D uncertain. Deletions cut 0 bases from V and 8 bases from J, with 8 bases between. The germline V gene encodes CDR1 SGHVS and CDR2 FQNEAQ. The CDR3 has 13 residues. DNA of the CDR3: TGTGCCAGCAGCTTAGCCCCTTGGGATGAGCAGTTCTTC. It specifies CASSLAPWDEQFF.

The chain is built from TRBV4-2 and TRBJ2-7; TRBD2 agrees at 8 bases. Germline CDR1 reads LGHNA; CDR2 reads YNFKEQ. The CDR3 totals 16 residues. Losses at the gene ends were 0 bases for V and 1 base for J; bases not matched to a gene: 5. The CDR3 loop reads CASSQERSGGSYEQYF. CDR3 DNA: TGTGCCAGCAGCCAAGAAAGAAGCGGGGGTTCCTACGAGCAGTACTTC.

The chain combines TRBV28 with TRBJ2-1; tentative D call: TRBD2 (7 bases). Deletions cut 4 bases from V and 3 bases from J, with 25 bases between. The CDR3 contains 19 residues. From germline, CDR1 is MDHEN and CDR2 SYDVKM. CDR3 sequence reads: CASSYHPAGAPGYYNEQFF. The DNA for the CDR3 is TGTGCCAGCAGTTACCACCCTGCGGGGGCCCCAGGGTACTACAATGAGCAGTTCTTC.

This clonotype was counted ten times or more. The rearrangement joins TRBV7-2 to TRBJ2-1; D is tentatively TRBD1 or TRBD2 (6 bases each). Between the trimmed V and J ends, which lost 7 bases and 7 bases, there was a span of 17 bases. This CDR3 spans 14 amino acids. CDR1 and CDR2 (germline): SGHTA, FQGNSA. CDR3 in DNA: TGTGCCAGCAACCCACCGGGGGCGAGTAATGAGCAGTTCTTC. It encodes CASNPPGASNEQFF.

The rearrangement joins TRBV6-1 to TRBJ1-2; 9 positions match TRBD1. V lost 7 bases to trimming and J lost 3 bases; unmatched junction nucleotides: 9. The CDR3 consists of 15 residues. Germline V lookup: CDR1 MNHNS, CDR2 SASEGT. Here the CDR3 reads CASTAGTGSHYGYTF. In DNA form, the CDR3 reads TGTGCCAGCACTGCCGGGACAGGGTCGCACTATGGCTACACCTTC.

The chain uses TRBV19 and TRBJ2-1, with no clear D. Germline V CDR1 and CDR2: LNHDA, SQIVND (reference sequence). The CDR3 runs 15 residues. V lost 0 bases to trimming and J lost 2 bases, with 8 bases between them. The CDR3 spells CASSIERSPYNEQFF. The CDR3 region has the DNA TGTGCCAGTAGTATAGAACGTTCGCCCTACAATGAGCAGTTCTTC.

The chain links TRBV2 to TRBJ2-7; 10 bases fit TRBD1. The CDR3 totals 15 residues. The germline V gene encodes CDR1 SNHLY and CDR2 FYNNEI. Trimming removed 6 bases from V and 6 bases from J; junction bases left unmatched: 11. CDR3 loop: CASSSGTGEFGEQYF. CDR3 DNA sequence: TGTGCCAGCAGCTCCGGGACAGGGGAATTCGGCGAGCAGTACTTC.

This clonotype appeared a few times. V is TRBV4-2 and J is TRBJ2-2, with TRBD2 as a possible D gene (7 bases). The CDR3 is made up of 20 amino acids. CDR1 is LGHNA and CDR2 is YNFKEQ in the germline V gene. The germline V and J ends were trimmed by 1 base and 0 bases, with 21 bases remaining between them. In nucleotides, the CDR3 is TGTGCCAGCAGCCAAGTCATTGGTGCATCGGGGGGCGCGAACACCGGGGAGCTGTTTTTT. Protein product: CASSQVIGASGGANTGELFF.

This rearrangement joins TRBV7-3 to TRBJ1-1, with 7 bases fitting TRBD1. Germline assignment: CDR1 SGHTA and CDR2 FQGTGA. The V gene end was trimmed by 6 bases and the J gene end by 1 base; junction bases not matched to a gene: 2. The CDR3 extends over 13 amino acids. The DNA of the CDR3 is TGTGCCAGCAGGGGACAGAAGAACACTGAAGCTTTCTTT. This codes for CASRGQKNTEAFF.

This clonotype occurred a few times. CDR3 sequence reads: CASKWGYSNQPQHF. CDR3 DNA: TGTGCCAGCAAATGGGGTTATAGCAATCAGCCCCAGCATTTT. The chain uses TRBV28 and TRBJ1-5, with no clear D. The CDR3 extends over 14 amino acids. The germline CDR1 and CDR2 sequences are MDHEN and SYDVKM. Trimming removed 7 bases at V and 0 bases at J, with 10 bases between.

This clonotype was seen only a few times. The rearrangement joins TRBV10-3 to TRBJ2-7; the D gene is possibly TRBD2 (6 bases). The CDR3 has 15 amino acids. Germline CDR1 is ENHRY and CDR2 is SYGVKD. V lost 4 bases, J lost 5 bases, and 18 bases lay in between. This CDR3 reads CAISAGLAERDEQYF. DNA of the CDR3: TGTGCCATCAGTGCCGGCTTAGCGGAGCGGGACGAGCAGTACTTC.